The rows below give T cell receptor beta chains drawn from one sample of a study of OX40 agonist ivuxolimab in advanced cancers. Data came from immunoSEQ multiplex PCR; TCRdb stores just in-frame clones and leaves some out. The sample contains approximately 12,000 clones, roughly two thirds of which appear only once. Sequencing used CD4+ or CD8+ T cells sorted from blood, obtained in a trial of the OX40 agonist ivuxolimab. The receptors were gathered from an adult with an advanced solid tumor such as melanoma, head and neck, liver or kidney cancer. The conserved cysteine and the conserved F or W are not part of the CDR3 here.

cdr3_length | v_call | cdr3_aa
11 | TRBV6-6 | ASRIYRNSPLH
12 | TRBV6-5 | ASSSLPRIHEQF
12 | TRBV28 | ASERLAGTNEQF
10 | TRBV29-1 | STGTGNYGYT
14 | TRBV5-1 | ASSLVAGGLGDEQF
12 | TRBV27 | ASSLTGEIYEQY
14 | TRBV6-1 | ASSDLGLAETGELF
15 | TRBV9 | ASSVAGVVSGANVLT
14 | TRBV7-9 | ASSRIPAGGIYEQY
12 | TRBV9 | ASSPAGGRETQY
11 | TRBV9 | ASSVEGRPEAF
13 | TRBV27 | ASTPRGPSYNEQF
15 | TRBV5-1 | ASSLGPTGFQTDTQY
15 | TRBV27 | ASSLSGQGMLSNEQF
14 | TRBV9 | ASSVEGGAGTDTQY
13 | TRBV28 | ASSLQGKLPYEQY
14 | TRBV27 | ASSFLTSGSRETQY
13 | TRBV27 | ASSSGGLGYNEQF
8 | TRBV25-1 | ATERGEQF
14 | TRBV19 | ASSILAGAGNQPQH
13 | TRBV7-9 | ASSLTAINTGELF
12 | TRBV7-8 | ASSREGGQETQY
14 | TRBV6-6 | ASSHPYEGAESGYT
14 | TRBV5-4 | ASSPPPGLGVNEQF
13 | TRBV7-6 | ASSLEAVTTDTQY
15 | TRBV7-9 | ASSLSLAGGSTDTQY
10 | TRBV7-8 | ASSGGNNEQF
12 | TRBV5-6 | ASSLSGSAYEQY
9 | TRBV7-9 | ASSHPGQQF
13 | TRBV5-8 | ASSLEGVSNQPQH
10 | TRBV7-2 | ASSEISYEQY
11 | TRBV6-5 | ASSYQKGSPLH
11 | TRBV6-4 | ASSDSVRDTQY
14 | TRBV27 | ASSLSPAGGRNEQF
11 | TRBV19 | ASSIWGGETQY
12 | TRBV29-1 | SVEPGGERETQY
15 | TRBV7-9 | ASRRTSGETYSDEQY
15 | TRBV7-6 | ASSSTLTGAPYNEQF
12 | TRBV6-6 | ASSYRGNQETQY
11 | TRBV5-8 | ASSRQPNTEAF
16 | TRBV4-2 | ASSQDSSGESFGYEQY
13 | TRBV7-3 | ASSPGQQGVTEAF
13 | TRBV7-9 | ASSLNRGLNSPLH
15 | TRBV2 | ASSEEFGTSYTGELF
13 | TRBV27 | ASSLTGAGENEQF
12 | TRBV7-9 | ASSLMDRYNEQF